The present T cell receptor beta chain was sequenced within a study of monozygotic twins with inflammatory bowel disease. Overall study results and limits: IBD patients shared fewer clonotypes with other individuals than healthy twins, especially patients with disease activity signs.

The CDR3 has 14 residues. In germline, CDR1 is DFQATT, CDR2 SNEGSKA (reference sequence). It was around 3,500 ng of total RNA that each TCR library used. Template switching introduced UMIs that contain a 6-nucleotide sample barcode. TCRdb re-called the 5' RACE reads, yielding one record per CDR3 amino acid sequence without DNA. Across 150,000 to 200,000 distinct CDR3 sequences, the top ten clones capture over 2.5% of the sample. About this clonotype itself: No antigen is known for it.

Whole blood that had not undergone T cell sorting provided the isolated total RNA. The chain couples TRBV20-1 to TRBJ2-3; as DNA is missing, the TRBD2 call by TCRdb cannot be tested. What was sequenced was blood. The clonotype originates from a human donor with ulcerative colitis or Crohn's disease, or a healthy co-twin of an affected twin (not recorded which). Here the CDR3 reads CSARFSGGRDTQYF.